Included here is one T cell receptor (beta chain) sequence, with context. What it binds is not known. Some clones are missing from TCRdb's copy, which holds only in-frame ones; the method was immunoSEQ multiplex PCR. The table has 35,000 to 40,000 clones, 35% to 40% seen once. This sample is drawn from a study of neoadjuvant anti-PD-1 for oral cavity cancer. Study-wide background: Around day 43, patients without progression received a fourth nivolumab dose before surgery. General study points: Higher pretreatment blood Treg/Th17 ratios correlated with higher pretreatment blood and lower post-treatment tumor TCRbeta clonality. With three patients per group, TCR findings need larger cohorts.

Indicated time point: after neoadjuvant nivolumab, at surgical resection. Cohort: HPV-negative, locally advanced oral cavity squamous cell carcinoma patients. The sequenced sample was tumor tissue, obtained after nivolumab (anti-PD-1) treatment. The TCR comes from a person between 40 and 85 years old with oral cavity squamous cell carcinoma.

This CDR3 is CASSFGNSGGNTQYF. The CDR3 nucleotides read TGTGCCAGCAGCTTTGGTAATAGCGGGGGTAATACGCAGTATTTT. The rearrangement joins TRBV11-2 to TRBJ2-3, with 9 positions matching TRBD2. V shed 3 bases, J shed 7 bases, and the junction held 8 bases outside the gene matches. This CDR3 has 15 residues. Germline V gene sequence: CDR1 SGHAT, CDR2 FQNNGV.